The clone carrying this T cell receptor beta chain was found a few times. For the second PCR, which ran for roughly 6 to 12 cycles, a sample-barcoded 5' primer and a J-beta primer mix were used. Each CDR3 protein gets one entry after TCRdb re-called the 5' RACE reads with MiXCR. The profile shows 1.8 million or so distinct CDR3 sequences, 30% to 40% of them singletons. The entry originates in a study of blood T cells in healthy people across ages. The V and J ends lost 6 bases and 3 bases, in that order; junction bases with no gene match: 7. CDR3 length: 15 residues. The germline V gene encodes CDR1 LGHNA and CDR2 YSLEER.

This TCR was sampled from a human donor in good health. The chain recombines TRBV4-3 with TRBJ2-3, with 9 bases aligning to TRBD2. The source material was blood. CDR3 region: CASSPIAGETDTQYF. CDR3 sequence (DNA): TGCGCCAGCAGTCCAATAGCGGGGGAAACAGATACGCAGTATTTT.